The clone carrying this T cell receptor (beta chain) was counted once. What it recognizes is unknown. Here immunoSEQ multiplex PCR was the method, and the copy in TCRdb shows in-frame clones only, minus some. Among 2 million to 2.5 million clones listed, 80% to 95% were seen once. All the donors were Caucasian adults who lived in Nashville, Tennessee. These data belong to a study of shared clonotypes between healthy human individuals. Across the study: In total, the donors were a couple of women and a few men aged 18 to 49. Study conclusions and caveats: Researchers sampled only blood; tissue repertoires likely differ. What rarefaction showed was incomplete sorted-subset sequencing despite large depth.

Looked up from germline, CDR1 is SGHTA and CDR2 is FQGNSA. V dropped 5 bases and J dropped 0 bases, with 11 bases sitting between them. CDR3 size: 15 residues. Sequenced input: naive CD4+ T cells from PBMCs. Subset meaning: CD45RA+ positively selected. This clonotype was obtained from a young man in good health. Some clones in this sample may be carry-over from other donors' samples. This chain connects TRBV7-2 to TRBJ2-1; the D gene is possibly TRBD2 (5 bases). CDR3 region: CASSPADYSYNEQFF. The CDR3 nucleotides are TGTGCCAGCAGCCCCGCCGACTACTCCTACAATGAGCAGTTCTTC.